This TCR beta chain was obtained from a study of shared T cell receptors in the human thymus. CDR1 and CDR2 from the germline V gene are DFQATT and SNEGSKA (reference sequence). Trimming took off 0 bases at V and 7 bases at J, with 6 bases between the two ends. The CDR3 covers 11 residues. The table came from immunoSEQ multiplex PCR; TCRdb's copy has only in-frame clones and leaves some out. Of roughly 500,000 clones in the sample, around three quarters were seen once. This sample also appeared in a second study, on human thymus T cells.

The receptor was derived from a boy less than two years old with a congenital heart defect. The chain combines TRBV20-1 with TRBJ1-1; D is unresolved. The sequenced sample consisted of thymocytes. The CDR3 nucleotides read TGCAGTGCTAGAGAGTCAGGTGAAGCTTTCTTT. Encoded protein: CSARESGEAFF.